Shown below are 15 T cell receptor beta chains from a single sample sequenced in a study of identical twins. MiXCR was run by TCRdb on the 5' RACE reads, yielding one entry per CDR3 protein. The repertoire holds about 280,000 distinct CDR3 sequences, about 8.1% seen once, with roughly 2.1% in the top ten. A further study also used this sample, focusing on yellow fever vaccine responses in identical twins.

Sequenced input: memory (CD45RO+) T cells sorted from blood. These receptors originate from a woman between 18 and 29 years old in good health.

The table lists this clonotype with a few counts. The V gene is TRBV5-1, the J gene TRBJ2-1; TRBD2 matches 8 bases. The CDR3 consists of 15 residues. V gave up 5 bases and J gave up 4 bases; unmatched junction bases: 8. Germline CDR1 SGHRS, CDR2 YFSETQ. The CDR3 here is CASRQGAGEYNEQFF. The CDR3 bases are TGCGCCAGCAGGCAAGGAGCGGGGGAGTACAATGAGCAGTTCTTC.

This chain joins TRBV12-3 or TRBV12-4 and TRBJ2-5; tentative D call: TRBD1 (6 bases). CDR3 length equals 13 residues. V lost 6 bases and J lost 7, with 15 bases in between. In nucleotides, the CDR3 is TGTGCCAGCAGCCTACAGGGTTGGGGGACCCAGTACTTC. Translating it yields CASSLQGWGTQYF.

This clonotype came up many times. The J gene is TRBJ2-1, the V gene TRBV4-1, with D perhaps matching TRBD1 (7 bases). Germline V lookup: CDR1 MGHRA, CDR2 YSYEKL. This CDR3 is 17 amino acids long. Between the trimmed V and J ends, which lost 4 bases and 7 bases, there was a span of 23 bases. The CDR3 coding sequence is TGCGCCAGCAGCCGAAAGACAGGGACTGGGTTCCAAAATGAGCAGTTCTTC. Protein product: CASSRKTGTGFQNEQFF.

This clonotype has a count of ten or more. This chain uses TRBV24-1 with TRBJ2-5; D gene unclear. This CDR3 comprises 15 residues. V shed 5 bases and J shed 4 bases, with 16 bases lying between them. The germline gives CDR1 KGHDR, CDR2 SFDVKD. Written as DNA, the CDR3 is TGTGCCACCAGTGGGACGGTCGAACGAGGAGAGACCCAGTACTTC. Translating it yields CATSGTVERGETQYF.

The genes are TRBV20-1 and TRBJ2-5, with 10 bases identical to TRBD1. V lost 0 bases and J lost 7; bases outside the gene matches: 8. The germline gives CDR1 DFQATT, CDR2 SNEGSKA (reference sequence). The CDR3 loop spans 15 amino acids. Here the CDR3 reads CSAREAGQGYGTQYF. In nucleotides, the CDR3 is TGCAGTGCTAGAGAAGCGGGACAGGGGTATGGGACCCAGTACTTC.

This clonotype was recorded many times. The chain combines TRBV29-1 with TRBJ1-1; the match to TRBD1 covers 9 bases. Germline V gene lookup returns CDR1 SQVTM and CDR2 ANQGSEA. After removal of 5 bases from V and 4 bases from J, the junction contained 5 bases not matched to a gene. CDR3 size: 13 residues. The CDR3 coding sequence is TGCAGCGTTTGGGGACAGGGAGGCACTGAAGCTTTCTTT. It translates to CSVWGQGGTEAFF.

This clonotype has at least ten counts. The J gene is TRBJ2-1, the V gene TRBV20-1, with D hard to call. CDR3 length: 14 residues. Germline V gene sequence: CDR1 DFQATT, CDR2 SNEGSKA (reference sequence). Trimming removed 3 bases at V and 2 bases at J, with 11 bases between. CDR3 nucleotide sequence: TGCAGTGCTAGGGGTACACAGACCTACAATGAGCAGTTCTTC. As protein: CSARGTQTYNEQFF.

This clonotype was recorded at least ten times. The J gene is TRBJ1-1, the V gene TRBV29-1; 8 positions match TRBD1. The CDR3 has 15 amino acids. Germline trimming cut 7 bases from V and 3 bases from J; bases unmatched to any gene: 13. Germline V gene sequence: CDR1 SQVTM, CDR2 ANQGSEA. CDR3 in DNA: TGCAGCGCCTCGACGACAGGGGCTGGGGACACTGAAGCTTTCTTT. Translating gives CSASTTGAGDTEAFF.

At least ten counts were recorded for this clonotype. CDR3: CASSSGAPTDTQYF. In nucleotides, the CDR3 is TGCGCCAGCAGCTCCGGGGCGCCGACAGATACGCAGTATTTT. V is TRBV5-1 and J is TRBJ2-3, with D perhaps TRBD1 or TRBD2 (5 bases each). The CDR3 loop spans 14 amino acids. Germline values: CDR1 SGHRS, CDR2 YFSETQ. Trimming cost V 3 bases and J 3 bases, with 11 bases left between them.

The chain carries TRBV6-1 and TRBJ2-7; D may match TRBD1 or TRBD2 (5 bases each). CDR3 length: 15 amino acids. Germline V lookup: CDR1 MNHNS, CDR2 SASEGT. Between the trimmed V and J ends, which lost 3 bases and 0 bases, there was a span of 12 bases. CDR3 bases: TGTGCCAGCAGTGAGGCCGGGACCACCTCCTACGAGCAGTACTTC. Protein product: CASSEAGTTSYEQYF.

The sample holds many counts of this clonotype. The chain combines TRBV9 with TRBJ1-3, with 7 bases that match TRBD1. Germline CDR1 is SGDLS and CDR2 is YYNGEE. This CDR3 contains 17 residues. The ends lost 0 bases at V and 4 bases at J; junction bases unmatched: 10. This CDR3 is CASSVDILGTVGNTIYF. The CDR3 DNA reads TGTGCCAGCAGCGTAGACATCCTTGGGACAGTCGGAAACACCATATATTTT.

This clonotype was seen ten or more times. The rearrangement uses TRBV3-1 and TRBJ1-5; D remains ambiguous. Trimming pared 0 bases from V and 5 bases from J, leaving 11 bases between. The CDR3 length is 15 residues. From germline, CDR1 is LGHDT and CDR2 YNNKEL (reference sequence). The CDR3 is CASSQDPWAYQPQHF. DNA of the CDR3: TGTGCCAGCAGCCAAGATCCATGGGCCTATCAGCCCCAGCATTTT. The complete variable domain, with remaining parts taken from reference TRBV3-1 and TRBJ1-5, reads DTAVSQTPKYLVTQMGNDKSIKCEQNLGHDTMYWYKQDSKKFLKIMFSYNNKELIINETVPNRFSPKSPDKAHLNLHINSLELGDSAVYFCASSQDPWAYQPQHFGDGTRLSIL.

The genes are TRBV6-5 and TRBJ2-1; possible D gene TRBD2, 6 bases. The V end lost 6 bases, the J end lost 10 bases, and 19 bases lay between the germline ends. From germline, CDR1 is MNHEY and CDR2 SVGAGI. The CDR3 runs to 14 residues. The CDR3 DNA is TGTGCCAGCAGGCCACGGACACCTGGGAGGGAGCAGTTCTTC. Translation gives CASRPRTPGREQFF.

This clonotype appeared many times. This chain connects TRBV7-6 to TRBJ2-2, with 8 bases fitting TRBD2. Trimming took 2 bases from V and 4 from J; bases not matched to a gene: 12. CDR1 SGHVS and CDR2 FNYEAQ come from the germline V gene. This CDR3 has 18 residues. In DNA form, the CDR3 reads TGTGCCAGCAGCTTAACAGCGGGAGTCATAGGGTCCACCGGGGAGCTGTTTTTT. As protein: CASSLTAGVIGSTGELFF.

This clonotype appeared a few times. The genes are TRBV15 and TRBJ2-3, with D perhaps TRBD2 (6 bases). Trimming stripped 0 bases from V and 1 base from J, with 11 bases between. This CDR3 comprises 16 residues. Germline loops: CDR1 LNHNV, CDR2 YYDKDF (reference sequence). CDR3: CATSRDRGGGTDTQYF. CDR3 sequence (DNA): TGTGCCACCAGCAGAGATCGAGGAGGGGGCACAGATACGCAGTATTTT.